Below, 18 T cell receptor beta chains from the same sample are listed, as sequenced in a study of T cell responses to AZD1222 COVID-19 vaccine. Produced via immunoSEQ multiplex PCR; TCRdb's table is partial and in-frame only. The table shows 140,000 to 150,000 clones, with 80% to 90% occurring only once. This specimen was peripheral blood, taken on day 0 of AZD1222 vaccination. These receptors were taken from an adult in good health.

The chain joins TRBV10-1 to TRBJ2-3; TRBD2 agrees at 8 bases. Germline-derived CDR1 and CDR2 are WNHNN and SYGVQD (reference sequence). The CDR3 length is 14 residues. V lost 9 bases to trimming and J lost 4 bases; unmatched junction nucleotides: 9. The CDR3 sequence is CASGKREHPDTQYF. The CDR3 DNA reads TGCGCCAGTGGGAAGCGGGAGCATCCAGATACGCAGTATTTT.

J is TRBJ1-5 and V is TRBV18; D gene uncertain. V was trimmed by 3 bases and J by 0 bases, leaving 9 bases between them. The CDR3 loop spans 15 amino acids. CDR1 and CDR2 (germline): KGHSH, LQKENI. CDR3 amino acids: CASSPTDYSNQPQHF. The CDR3 bases are TGTGCCAGCTCACCTACAGATTATAGCAATCAGCCCCAGCATTTT.

The genes are TRBV19 and TRBJ1-1, with 7 bases that match TRBD1. The V gene's germline CDR1 is LNHDA and CDR2 SQIVND (reference sequence). The CDR3 is 14 amino acids. V was pared by 4 bases and J by 7 bases, with 9 bases of the junction left unmatched. The CDR3 region has the DNA TGTGCCAGTAGTAATCAGGGGGGCCCCCATGAAGCTTTCTTT. Amino acids: CASSNQGGPHEAFF.

CDR3 bases: TGTGCCAGCAGCTCGCAAGGGACAGATACGCAGTATTTT. Translating it yields CASSSQGTDTQYF. V and J are TRBV5-6 and TRBJ2-3, with no clear D. CDR3 length: 13 residues. Germline CDR1 SGHDT, CDR2 YYEEEE. Trimming shortened V by 3 bases and J by 3 bases, and 8 bases separated the two germline ends.

V is TRBV3-1 (or the pseudogene TRBV3-2) and J is TRBJ2-7; 10 nucleotides agree with TRBD1. Germline V CDR1 and CDR2: LGHDT, YNNKEL (reference sequence). The CDR3 covers 16 residues. Trimming took 1 base from V and 1 from J; bases not matched to a gene: 4. CDR3 sequence reads: CASSQAGQGLSYEQYF. CDR3 coding DNA: TGTGCCAGCAGCCAAGCGGGACAGGGGCTTTCCTACGAGCAGTACTTC.

V is TRBV9 and J is TRBJ2-5; no definite D call. Germline CDR1 reads SGDLS; CDR2 reads YYNGEE. The CDR3 runs 14 residues. V was trimmed by 4 bases and J by 0 bases, leaving 10 bases between them. The CDR3 region has the DNA TGTGCCAGCAGCCCCCGTTCGAACCAAGAGACCCAGTACTTC. The encoded protein is CASSPRSNQETQYF.

This clone was recorded once. This chain connects TRBV10-1 to TRBJ1-2; unclear D gene. The CDR3 runs to 18 residues. The V gene's germline CDR1 is WNHNN and CDR2 SYGVQD (reference sequence). V was clipped by 2 bases and J by 4 bases, with 23 bases between them. CDR3 bases: TGCGCCAGCAGTGAGGACCATAGAGAAAGAACGCGCGGCTATGGCTACACCTTC. It yields the protein CASSEDHRERTRGYGYTF.

This chain links TRBV5-1 with TRBJ2-5; the match to TRBD2 covers 10 bases. Trimming at V came to 1 base and at J to 2 bases, leaving 2 bases not matched to a gene. The CDR3 totals 15 residues. CDR1 is SGHRS and CDR2 is YFSETQ in the germline V gene. The CDR3 nucleotides read TGCGCCAGCAGCTTGCAAGCGGGGGGGCAAGAGACCCAGTACTTC. It yields the protein CASSLQAGGQETQYF.

The genes are TRBV4-2 and TRBJ2-2, with 9 bases aligning to TRBD2. The V segment lost 0 bases and the J segment 2 bases; nucleotides outside the gene matches: 4. CDR1 LGHNA and CDR2 YNFKEQ come from the germline V gene. The CDR3 covers 17 residues. Here the CDR3 reads CASSQDAGGANTGELFF. The CDR3 bases are TGTGCCAGCAGCCAAGATGCGGGGGGGGCCAACACCGGGGAGCTGTTTTTT.

The chain is built from TRBV7-8 and TRBJ1-4, with D unresolved. Germline assignment: CDR1 SGHVS and CDR2 FQNEAQ. With 5 bases removed from V and 7 bases from J, the gap between germline ends came to 17 bases. This CDR3 spans 15 amino acids. The DNA of the CDR3 is TGTGCCAGCAGCCGAGGATCCGGACGAAGTGAAAAACTGTTTTTT. Amino acid sequence: CASSRGSGRSEKLFF.

The V gene is TRBV7-3, the J gene TRBJ1-2, with a tentative D call TRBD1 (6 bases). Germline V lookup: CDR1 SGHTA, CDR2 FQGTGA. This CDR3 spans 13 amino acids. Trimming shortened V by 1 base and J by 8 bases, and 11 bases separated the two germline ends. The CDR3 loop is CASSLRGAQGYTF. CDR3 coding DNA: TGTGCCAGCAGCTTAAGGGGGGCGCAAGGCTACACCTTC.

This clone was counted between two and nine times. The chain carries TRBV28 and TRBJ1-2; TRBD1 is a possible D gene (5 bases). There are 15 residues in the CDR3. V lost 2 bases and J 6 bases, leaving 16 bases between the germline ends. CDR1 is MDHEN and CDR2 is SYDVKM in the germline V gene. CDR3 loop: CASSLLPGTENGYTF. The CDR3 bases are TGTGCCAGCAGTTTACTGCCCGGGACCGAGAATGGCTACACCTTC.

The chain uses TRBV19 and TRBJ2-1; D may be TRBD2 (6 bases). Trimming removed 3 bases at V and 4 bases at J, with 16 bases between. The germline gives CDR1 LNHDA, CDR2 SQIVND (reference sequence). The CDR3 runs 16 residues. CDR3 amino acids: CASSIFRTNAYNEQFF. The CDR3 region has the DNA TGTGCCAGTAGTATCTTTCGGACTAATGCATACAATGAGCAGTTCTTC.

The chain employs TRBV3-1 (or the pseudogene TRBV3-2) and TRBJ1-2; D might be TRBD1 (5 bases). With 2 bases removed from V and 8 bases from J, the gap between germline ends came to 18 bases. The CDR3 consists of 15 residues. Germline lookup yields CDR1 LGHDT and CDR2 YNNKEL (reference sequence). The CDR3 is CASSQRRQGGSGYTF. CDR3 DNA sequence: TGTGCCAGCAGCCAACGTAGGCAGGGAGGTTCCGGCTACACCTTC.

The CDR3 sequence: CASSRTLMDRGANYGYTF. As DNA, the CDR3 is TGTGCCAGCAGCCGGACGTTAATGGACAGGGGAGCTAACTATGGCTACACCTTC. The chain has TRBV4-2 and TRBJ1-2; TRBD1 agrees at 9 bases. This CDR3 contains 18 residues. With V trimmed by 4 bases and J by 0 bases, 12 bases remained unmatched. CDR1 is LGHNA and CDR2 is YNFKEQ in the germline V gene.

This chain uses TRBV7-9 with TRBJ1-1; D unclear. The V gene's germline CDR1 is SEHNR and CDR2 FQNEAQ (reference sequence). The CDR3 loop spans 17 amino acids. The ends were cut back, 5 bases at V and 6 bases at J, with 25 bases in the middle. The DNA of the CDR3 is TGTGCCAGCAGCGATTATAGCGTCGTTTTTATGGGTTCTGAAGCTTTCTTT. Its translation is CASSDYSVVFMGSEAFF. Based on the CDR3 plus reference TRBV7-9 and TRBJ1-1, the full variable domain is DTGVSQNPRHKITKRGQNVTFRCDPISEHNRLYWYRQTLGQGPEFLTYFQNEAQLEKSRLLSDRFSAERPKGSFSTLEIQRTEQGDSAMYLCASSDYSVVFMGSEAFFGQGTRLTVV.

This chain connects TRBV18 to TRBJ1-1; D gene ambiguous. This CDR3 contains 17 residues. Looked up from germline, CDR1 is KGHSH and CDR2 is LQKENI. V was shortened by 3 bases and J by 1 base, with 18 bases between the two germline ends. CDR3 protein: CASSPRNGYLRNTEAFF. The CDR3 DNA is TGTGCCAGCTCACCCCGGAATGGGTACCTTCGGAACACTGAAGCTTTCTTT.

The gene calls are TRBV15 and TRBJ1-5; D is perhaps TRBD1 (6 bases). CDR3 size: 14 residues. V lost 1 base and J 4 bases, leaving 8 bases between the germline ends. Germline V lookup: CDR1 LNHNV, CDR2 YYDKDF (reference sequence). The CDR3 DNA reads TGTGCCACCAGCAGAGTGAGGGGGAATCAGCCCCAGCATTTT. It specifies CATSRVRGNQPQHF.